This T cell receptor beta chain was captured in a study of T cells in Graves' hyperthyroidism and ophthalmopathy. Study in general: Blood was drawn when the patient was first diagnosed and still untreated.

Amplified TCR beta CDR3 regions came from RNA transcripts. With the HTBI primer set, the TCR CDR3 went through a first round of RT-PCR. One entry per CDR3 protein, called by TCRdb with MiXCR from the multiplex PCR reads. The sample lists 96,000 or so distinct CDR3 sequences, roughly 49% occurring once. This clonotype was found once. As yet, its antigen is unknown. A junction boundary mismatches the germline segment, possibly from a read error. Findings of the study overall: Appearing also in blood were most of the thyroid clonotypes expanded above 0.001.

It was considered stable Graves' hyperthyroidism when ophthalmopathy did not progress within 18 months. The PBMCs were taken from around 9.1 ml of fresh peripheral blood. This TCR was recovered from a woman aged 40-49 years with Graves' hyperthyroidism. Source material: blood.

The CDR3 spells CASRSGGQGNSGYTF. The CDR3 nucleotides are TGTGCCAGCAGAAGCGGGGGGCAGGGGAACTCTGGCTACACCTTC. V is TRBV5-4 and J is TRBJ1-2; perhaps TRBD1 as D (6 bases). The CDR3 has 15 residues. Germline CDR1 reads SGHNT; CDR2 reads YYREEE (reference sequence).